The 24 T cell receptor beta chains listed next were all sequenced from one sample in a study of OX40 agonist ivuxolimab in advanced cancers. The assay was immunoSEQ multiplex PCR, and TCRdb's table has in-frame clones only and misses some. The sample includes under 55,000 clones, around 85% of them seen just once. The sequencing used CD4+ or CD8+ T cells sorted from blood, collected in a trial of the OX40 agonist ivuxolimab. The receptors originated from an adult with an advanced solid tumor such as melanoma, head and neck, liver or kidney cancer.

V usage is TRBV6-5 and J usage is TRBJ1-1; no firm D call. The CDR3 is made up of 15 amino acids. The V and J ends lost 8 bases and 0 bases respectively, with 16 bases between them. The germline V gene encodes CDR1 MNHEY and CDR2 SVGAGI. CDR3 amino acids: CASGSGLLMNTEAFF. The CDR3 coding sequence is TGTGCCAGCGGGTCGGGCCTATTAATGAACACTGAAGCTTTCTTT.

The CDR3 protein is CASSIQGSYEQYF. As DNA, the CDR3 is TGTGCCAGCAGCATTCAGGGGTCCTACGAGCAGTACTTC. The V call is TRBV6-1, the J call TRBJ2-7; maybe TRBD1 (6 bases). CDR1 and CDR2 (germline): MNHNS, SASEGT. This CDR3 is built from 13 residues. V was clipped by 6 bases and J by 1 base, with 10 bases between them.

This chain links TRBV5-1 with TRBJ1-3, with D unclear. The CDR3 has 16 residues. CDR1 and CDR2 from the germline V gene are SGHRS and YFSETQ. Trimming cost V 4 bases and J 2 bases, with 16 bases left between them. CDR3 in DNA: TGCGCCAGCAGCCCCCCCGGGCCATATCCTGGAAACACCATATATTTT. It translates to CASSPPGPYPGNTIYF.

This sequence joins TRBV9 and TRBJ1-2; 8 bases map to TRBD1. Germline V gene sequence: CDR1 SGDLS, CDR2 YYNGEE. Trimming cost V 4 bases and J 2 bases; bases outside gene matches: 16. This CDR3 is built from 18 residues. This chain's CDR3 is CASSFRWGTGEPNYGYTF. CDR3 bases: TGTGCCAGCAGCTTTAGATGGGGGACAGGCGAACCAAACTATGGCTACACCTTC.

V gene TRBV2 combines with J gene TRBJ2-4, with D perhaps matching TRBD2 (6 bases). The CDR3 spans 16 residues. Trimming shortened V by 11 bases and J by 1 base, and 21 bases separated the two germline ends. The germline gives CDR1 SNHLY, CDR2 FYNNEI. CDR3 nucleotides: TGTGCCTCAGCCCACGGAGGGACGTTGGCCAAAAACATTCAGTACTTC. Amino acid sequence: CASAHGGTLAKNIQYF. The whole variable domain, remainder taken from reference TRBV2 and TRBJ2-4, is EPEVTQTPSHQVTQMGQEVILRCVPISNHLYFYWYRQILGQKVEFLVSFYNNEISEKSEIFDDQFSVERPDGSNFTLKIRSTKLEDSAMYFCASAHGGTLAKNIQYFGAGTRLSVL.

V is TRBV27 and J is TRBJ1-1; no definite D call. Germline V gene data show CDR1 as MNHEY and CDR2 as SMNVEV (reference sequence). This CDR3 is 14 amino acids long. V lost 3 bases and J lost 5, with 13 bases in between. The CDR3 reads CASSFRVMGTEAFF. CDR3 nucleotide sequence: TGTGCCAGCAGTTTTCGGGTGATGGGTACTGAAGCTTTCTTT.

The J gene is TRBJ1-1, the V gene TRBV5-1, with D hard to call. Germline CDR1 is SGHRS and CDR2 is YFSETQ. Trimming left V 0 bases short and J 4 bases short, with 4 bases between. The CDR3 has 12 amino acids. CDR3 in DNA: TGCGCCAGCAGCTTGGACATCACTGAAGCTTTCTTT. It is translated as CASSLDITEAFF.

The rearrangement joins TRBV18 to TRBJ2-3, with TRBD2 matching over 8 bases. Per the germline V gene, CDR1 is KGHSH and CDR2 is LQKENI. This CDR3 has 13 amino acids. The J segment lost 4 bases and the V segment lost 5 bases, leaving 2 bases of the junction unmatched. The CDR3 reads CASSGLASDTQYF. The CDR3 bases are TGTGCCAGCTCAGGACTAGCATCAGATACGCAGTATTTT.

The CDR3 here is CASVTGGGQPQHF. CDR3 bases: TGTGCCAGCGTTACAGGGGGCGGTCAGCCCCAGCATTTT. The chain joins TRBV6-5 to TRBJ1-5; 9 bases map to TRBD1. V gave up 8 bases and J gave up 6 bases; unmatched junction bases: 5. Germline V gene lookup returns CDR1 MNHEY and CDR2 SVGAGI. There are 13 residues in the CDR3.

This clone was picked up a small number of times. The chain has TRBV19 and TRBJ1-5, with D perhaps matching TRBD1 (5 bases). CDR1 is LNHDA and CDR2 is SQIVND in the germline V gene (reference sequence). V lost 7 bases to trimming and J lost 5 bases, with 12 bases between them. The CDR3 runs to 13 residues. This CDR3 reads CASKGPGHQPQHF. The CDR3 region has the DNA TGTGCCAGTAAGGGGCCGGGTCATCAGCCCCAGCATTTT.

The chain has TRBV7-3 and TRBJ2-5, with 11 bases that match TRBD2. Germline V gene sequence: CDR1 SGHTA, CDR2 FQGTGA. Unmatched junction bases numbered 6, after V lost 5 bases and J lost 4 bases. The CDR3 consists of 15 residues. The CDR3 reads CASSISGGAVETQYF. CDR3 nucleotides: TGTGCCAGCAGCATTAGCGGGGGGGCCGTAGAGACCCAGTACTTC.

This rearrangement joins TRBV15 to TRBJ1-2, with TRBD1 identical over 9 bases. This CDR3 spans 14 amino acids. CDR1 and CDR2 from the germline V gene are LNHNV and YYDKDF (reference sequence). The V segment lost 7 bases and the J segment 4 bases; nucleotides outside the gene matches: 7. CDR3 loop: CATTPGTGFYGYTF. For the CDR3, the DNA is TGTGCCACCACTCCCGGGACAGGGTTCTATGGCTACACCTTC.

This clone has only a few counts. The J gene is TRBJ1-6, the V gene TRBV23-1, with TRBD1 matching 7 bases. TRBV23-1 is annotated as an ORF whose role is uncertain. CDR3 size: 11 residues. The V segment lost 4 bases and the J segment 18 bases; nucleotides outside the gene matches: 6. The CDR3 sequence is CASSRWRTGHF. CDR3 sequence (DNA): TGCGCCAGCAGTCGGTGGAGGACAGGCCACTTT.

This clone was detected once. The V call is TRBV25-1, the J call TRBJ1-6, with a tentative D call TRBD1 (6 bases). Germline CDR1 and CDR2: MGHDK and SYGVNS. The CDR3 totals 16 residues. With 3 bases removed from V and 4 bases from J, the gap between germline ends came to 13 bases. CDR3 in amino acids: CASSDTKGGYNSPLHF. The CDR3 DNA reads TGTGCCAGCAGTGACACGAAGGGGGGGTATAATTCACCCCTCCACTTT.

J is TRBJ1-1 and V is TRBV11-3; tentative D call: TRBD1 (5 bases). Germline V gene sequence: CDR1 SGHNT, CDR2 YENEEA. The V end was cut by 5 bases, the J end by 4 bases, with 14 bases between. The CDR3 runs 14 residues. The CDR3 DNA sequence: TGTGCCAGCAGCATGACAGCTTCGAGCACTGAAGCTTTCTTT. Protein: CASSMTASSTEAFF.

This chain links TRBV10-3 with TRBJ2-2; 8 bases map to TRBD1. Trimming cost V 6 bases and J 4 bases; bases outside gene matches: 16. The CDR3 has 18 residues. Per germline, CDR1 ENHRY and CDR2 SYGVKD. The CDR3 DNA is TGTGCCATCAGAGCCGGACAGGGATCGGTGAGCAGCACCGGGGAGCTGTTTTTT. This translates into CAIRAGQGSVSSTGELFF.

The chain joins TRBV28 to TRBJ1-2; no clear D gene. The CDR3 extends over 12 amino acids. The V end lost 6 bases, the J end lost 1 base, and 6 bases lay between the germline ends. Germline values: CDR1 MDHEN, CDR2 SYDVKM. CDR3 DNA: TGTGCCAGCAGGGGTCTTAACTATGGCTACACCTTC. It codes for CASRGLNYGYTF.

V is TRBV7-3 and J is TRBJ1-1; D remains unclear. The CDR3 has 14 amino acids. V was pared by 5 bases and J by 6 bases, with 16 bases between. Germline CDR1 SGHTA, CDR2 FQGTGA. DNA of the CDR3: TGTGCCAGCAGCCCTACAGTGGGATCTGCTGAAGCTTTCTTT. This gives the protein CASSPTVGSAEAFF.

This sequence joins TRBV6-5 and TRBJ1-1; no definite D call. Germline V gene lookup returns CDR1 MNHEY and CDR2 SVGAGI. The V and J ends lost 8 bases and 0 bases respectively, with 10 bases between them. The length of the CDR3 is 13 residues. The CDR3 loop is CASLPEVNTEAFF. The CDR3 coding sequence is TGTGCCAGCCTCCCTGAGGTGAACACTGAAGCTTTCTTT.

This chain uses TRBV6-6 with TRBJ1-5; the D is unclear. This CDR3 contains 15 residues. Germline CDR1 reads MNHNY; CDR2 reads SVGAGI (reference sequence). Trimming removed 0 bases from V and 5 bases from J, with 11 bases in between. The CDR3 loop is CASSYSNTGDQPQHF. The CDR3 DNA is TGTGCCAGCAGTTACTCGAACACCGGGGATCAGCCCCAGCATTTT.

This chain joins TRBV2 and TRBJ2-6, with unresolved D. The ends were cut back, 1 base at V and 1 base at J, with 5 bases in the middle. The germline V gene encodes CDR1 SNHLY and CDR2 FYNNEI. This CDR3 region has 15 residues. CDR3 coding DNA: TGTGCCAGCAGTGAAGGCCTGTCTGGGGCCAACGTCCTGACTTTC. Amino acid sequence: CASSEGLSGANVLTF.

The rearrangement links TRBV6-5 to TRBJ1-1, with D tentatively TRBD1 (6 bases). The ends were cut back, 6 bases at V and 3 bases at J, with 14 bases in the middle. Germline values: CDR1 MNHEY, CDR2 SVGAGI. This CDR3 comprises 14 residues. CDR3 sequence (DNA): TGTGCCAGCAGCCCACAGGGCGGGGACACTGAAGCTTTCTTT. Translated: CASSPQGGDTEAFF.

A word on this clone: An end of the junction differs from the germline gene, which may be a read error. The V and J genes are TRBV29-1 and TRBJ2-7, with 7 bases lining up with TRBD1. The CDR3 spans 12 residues. Germline lookup yields CDR1 SQVTM and CDR2 ANQGSEA. For the CDR3, the DNA is TGCAGCGCGAGGGACAGTCCCTACGGGCAGTACTTC. Translation gives CSARDSPYGQYF.

The chain recombines TRBV25-1 with TRBJ2-7, with D possibly being TRBD1 or TRBD2 (6 bases each). The CDR3 covers 14 residues. Germline values: CDR1 MGHDK, CDR2 SYGVNS. With 4 bases removed from V and 6 bases from J, the gap between germline ends came to 16 bases. The CDR3 DNA is TGTGCCAGCAGTGCGTTATACGGGGGCCGCGAGCAGTACTTC. The encoded protein is CASSALYGGREQYF.